This TCR beta chain was recovered during a study of blood T cell repertoires in COVID-19. CDR1 SGDLS and CDR2 YYNGEE come from the germline V gene. V lost 3 bases, J lost 0 bases, and 9 bases lay in between. The CDR3 totals 14 residues. The assay was immunoSEQ multiplex PCR, and TCRdb's table has in-frame clones only and misses some. Of 200,000 or so clones listed, roughly 86% are singletons. The sequencing input was peripheral blood. The sequence was obtained from a woman in her 70s with active or convalescent COVID-19. This sequence joins TRBV9 and TRBJ1-1; D is undetermined. The CDR3 loop is CASSETSMNTEAFF. Here the CDR3 DNA reads TGTGCCAGCAGCGAGACAAGTATGAACACTGAAGCTTTCTTT. The complete variable domain, with remaining parts taken from reference TRBV9 and TRBJ1-1, reads DSGVTQTPKHLITATGQRVTLRCSPRSGDLSVYWYQQSLDQGLQFLIQYYNGEERAKGNILERFSAQQFPDLHSELNLSSLELGDSALYFCASSETSMNTEAFFGQGTRLTVV.